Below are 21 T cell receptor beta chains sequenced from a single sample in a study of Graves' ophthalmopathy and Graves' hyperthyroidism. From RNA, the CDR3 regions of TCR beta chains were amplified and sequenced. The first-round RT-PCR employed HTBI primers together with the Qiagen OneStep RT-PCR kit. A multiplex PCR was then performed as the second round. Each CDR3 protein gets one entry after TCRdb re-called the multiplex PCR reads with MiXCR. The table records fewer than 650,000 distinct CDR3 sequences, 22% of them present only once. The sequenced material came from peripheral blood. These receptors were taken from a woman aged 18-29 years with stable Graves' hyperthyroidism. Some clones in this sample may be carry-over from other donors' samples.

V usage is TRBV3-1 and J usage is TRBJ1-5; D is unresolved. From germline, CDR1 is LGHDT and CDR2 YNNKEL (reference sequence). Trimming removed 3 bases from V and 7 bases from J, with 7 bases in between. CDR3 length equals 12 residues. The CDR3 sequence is CASSQAEQPQHF. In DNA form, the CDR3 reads TGTGCCAGCAGCCAGGCAGAACAGCCCCAGCATTTT.

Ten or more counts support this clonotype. CDR3 in amino acids: CSARGLGSPLHF. CDR3 DNA sequence: TGCAGTGCTAGAGGCCTGGGTTCACCCCTCCACTTT. The genes are TRBV20-1 and TRBJ1-6, with D unresolved. Trimming took off 1 base at V and 9 bases at J, with 7 bases between the two ends. Germline CDR1 DFQATT, CDR2 SNEGSKA (reference sequence). This CDR3 is 12 amino acids long.

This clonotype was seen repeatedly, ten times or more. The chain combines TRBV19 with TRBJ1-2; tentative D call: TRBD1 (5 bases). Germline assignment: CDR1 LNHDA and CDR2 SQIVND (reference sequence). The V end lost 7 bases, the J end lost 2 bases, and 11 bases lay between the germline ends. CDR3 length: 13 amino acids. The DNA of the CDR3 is TGTGCCAGTACCCGGGACCGAAACTATGGCTACACCTTC. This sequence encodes CASTRDRNYGYTF.

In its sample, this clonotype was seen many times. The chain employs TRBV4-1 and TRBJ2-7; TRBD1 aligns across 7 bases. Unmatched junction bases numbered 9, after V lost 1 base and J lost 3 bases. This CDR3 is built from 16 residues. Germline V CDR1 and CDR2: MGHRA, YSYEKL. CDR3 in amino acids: CASSQAGRTGGYEQYF. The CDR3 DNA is TGCGCCAGCAGCCAAGCAGGACGGACAGGTGGCTACGAGCAGTACTTC.

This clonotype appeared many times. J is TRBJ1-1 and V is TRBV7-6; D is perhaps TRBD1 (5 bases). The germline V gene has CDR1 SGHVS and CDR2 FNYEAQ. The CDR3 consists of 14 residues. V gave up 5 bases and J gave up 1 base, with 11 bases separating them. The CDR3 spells CASSAGTANTEAFF. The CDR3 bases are TGTGCCAGCAGCGCCGGGACGGCGAACACTGAAGCTTTCTTT.

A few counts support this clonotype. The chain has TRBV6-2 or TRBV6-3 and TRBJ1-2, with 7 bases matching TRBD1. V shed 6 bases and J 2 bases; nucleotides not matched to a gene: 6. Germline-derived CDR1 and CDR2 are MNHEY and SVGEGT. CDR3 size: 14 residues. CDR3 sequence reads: CASRRDRGNYGYTF. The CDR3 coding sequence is TGTGCCAGCAGACGGGACAGAGGAAACTATGGCTACACCTTC.

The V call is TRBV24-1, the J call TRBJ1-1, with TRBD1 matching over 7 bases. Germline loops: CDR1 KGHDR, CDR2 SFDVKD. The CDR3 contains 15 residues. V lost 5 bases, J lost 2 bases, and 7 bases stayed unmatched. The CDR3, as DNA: TGTGCCACCAGTGGACGACAGGGATCAAACACTGAAGCTTTCTTT. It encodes CATSGRQGSNTEAFF.

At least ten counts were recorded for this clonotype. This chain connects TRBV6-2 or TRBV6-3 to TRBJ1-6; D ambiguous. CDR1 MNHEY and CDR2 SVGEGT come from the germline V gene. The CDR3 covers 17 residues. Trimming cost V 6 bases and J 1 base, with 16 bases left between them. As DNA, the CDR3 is TGTGCCAGCAGCAACGGGCCCGGAGGGTCCTATAATTCACCCCTCCACTTT. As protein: CASSNGPGGSYNSPLHF.

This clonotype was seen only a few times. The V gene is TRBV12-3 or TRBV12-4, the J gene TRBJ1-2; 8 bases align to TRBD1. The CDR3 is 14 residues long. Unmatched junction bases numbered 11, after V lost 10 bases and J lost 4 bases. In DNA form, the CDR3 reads TGTGCCACCCAAAGGACAGGGATCTTCTATGGCTACACCTTC. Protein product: CATQRTGIFYGYTF.

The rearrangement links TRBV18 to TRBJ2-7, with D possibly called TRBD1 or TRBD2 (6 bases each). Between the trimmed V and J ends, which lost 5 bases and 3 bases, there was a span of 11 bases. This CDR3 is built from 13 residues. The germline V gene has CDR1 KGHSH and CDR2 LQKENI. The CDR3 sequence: CASSAGHGYEQYF. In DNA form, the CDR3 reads TGTGCCAGCTCAGCGGGACACGGCTACGAGCAGTACTTC.

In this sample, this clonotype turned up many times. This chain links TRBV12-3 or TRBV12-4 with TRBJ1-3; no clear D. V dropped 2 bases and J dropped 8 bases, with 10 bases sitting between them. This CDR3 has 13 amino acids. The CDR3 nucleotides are TGTGCCAGCAGTTTACCCCCCTCGGACACCATATATTTT. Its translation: CASSLPPSDTIYF.

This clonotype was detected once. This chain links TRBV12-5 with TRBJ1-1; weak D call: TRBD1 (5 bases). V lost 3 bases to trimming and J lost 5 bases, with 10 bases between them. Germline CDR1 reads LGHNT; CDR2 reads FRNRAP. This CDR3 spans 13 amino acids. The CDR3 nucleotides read TGTGCTAGTGGTTTTCAGGGAAGGACTGAAGCTTTCTTT. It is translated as CASGFQGRTEAFF.

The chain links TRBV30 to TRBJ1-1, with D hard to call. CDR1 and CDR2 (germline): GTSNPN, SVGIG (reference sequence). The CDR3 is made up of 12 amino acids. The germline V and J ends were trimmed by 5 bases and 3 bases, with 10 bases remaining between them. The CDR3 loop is CAWRLRHTEAFF. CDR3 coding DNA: TGTGCCTGGCGACTAAGGCACACTGAAGCTTTCTTT.

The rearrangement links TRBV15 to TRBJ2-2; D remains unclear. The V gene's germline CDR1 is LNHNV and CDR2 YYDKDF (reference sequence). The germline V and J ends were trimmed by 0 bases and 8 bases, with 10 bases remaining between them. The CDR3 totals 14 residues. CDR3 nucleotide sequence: TGTGCCACCAGCAGAGAGTCAGGATTAGGGGAGCTGTTTTTT. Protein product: CATSRESGLGELFF.

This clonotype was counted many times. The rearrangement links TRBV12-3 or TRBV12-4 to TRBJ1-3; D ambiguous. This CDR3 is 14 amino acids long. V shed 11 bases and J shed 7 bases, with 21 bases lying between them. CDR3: CASNGPVNPNTIYF. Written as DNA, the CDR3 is TGTGCCTCCAACGGTCCGGTTAACCCCAACACCATATATTTT.

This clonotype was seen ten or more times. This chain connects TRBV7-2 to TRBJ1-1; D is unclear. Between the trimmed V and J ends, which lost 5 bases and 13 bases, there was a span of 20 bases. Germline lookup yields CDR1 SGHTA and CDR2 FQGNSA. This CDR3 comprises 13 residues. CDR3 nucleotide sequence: TGTGCCAGCAGCCCCAAGGGCCCCCATCTGGGTTTCTTT. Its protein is CASSPKGPHLGFF.

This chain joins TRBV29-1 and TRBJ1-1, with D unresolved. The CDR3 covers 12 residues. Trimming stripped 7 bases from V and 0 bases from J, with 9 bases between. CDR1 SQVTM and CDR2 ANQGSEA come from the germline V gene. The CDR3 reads CSAGSLNTEAFF. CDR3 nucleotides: TGCAGCGCCGGCAGCCTGAACACTGAAGCTTTCTTT.

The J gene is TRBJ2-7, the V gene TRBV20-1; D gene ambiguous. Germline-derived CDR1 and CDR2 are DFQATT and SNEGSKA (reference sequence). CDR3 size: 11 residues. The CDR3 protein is CSSVGVHEQYF. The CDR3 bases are TGCAGCTCCGTTGGGGTCCACGAGCAGTACTTC.

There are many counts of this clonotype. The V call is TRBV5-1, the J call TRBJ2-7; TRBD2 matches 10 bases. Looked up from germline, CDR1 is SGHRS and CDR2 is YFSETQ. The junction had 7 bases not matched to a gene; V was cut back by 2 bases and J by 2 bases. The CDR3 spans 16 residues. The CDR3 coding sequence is TGCGCCAGCAGCTTCATTAGCGGGAGGCCCCCCTACGAGCAGTACTTC. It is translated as CASSFISGRPPYEQYF.

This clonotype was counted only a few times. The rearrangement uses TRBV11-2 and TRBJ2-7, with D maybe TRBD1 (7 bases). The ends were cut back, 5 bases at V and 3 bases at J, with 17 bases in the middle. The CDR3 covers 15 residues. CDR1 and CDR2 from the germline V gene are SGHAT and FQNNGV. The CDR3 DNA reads TGTGCCAGCAGCCCCCAGGGGGGCTCATACTACGAGCAGTACTTC. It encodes CASSPQGGSYYEQYF.

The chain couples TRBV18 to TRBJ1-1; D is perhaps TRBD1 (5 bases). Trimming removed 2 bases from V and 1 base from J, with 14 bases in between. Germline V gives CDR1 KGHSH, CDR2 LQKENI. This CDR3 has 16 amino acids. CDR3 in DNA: TGTGCCAGCTCACCAGATCAGACAGTTGCGAACACTGAAGCTTTCTTT. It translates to CASSPDQTVANTEAFF.